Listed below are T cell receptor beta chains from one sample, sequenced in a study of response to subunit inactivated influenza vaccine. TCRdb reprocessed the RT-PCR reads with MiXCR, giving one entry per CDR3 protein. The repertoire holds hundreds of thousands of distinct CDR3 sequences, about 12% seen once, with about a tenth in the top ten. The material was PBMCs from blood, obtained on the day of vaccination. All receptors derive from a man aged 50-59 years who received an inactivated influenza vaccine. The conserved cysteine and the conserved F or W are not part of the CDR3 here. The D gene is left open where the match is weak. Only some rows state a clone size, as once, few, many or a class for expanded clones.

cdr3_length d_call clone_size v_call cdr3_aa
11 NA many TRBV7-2 ASSLNRAETQY
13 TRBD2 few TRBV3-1 ASSQDGLAGDTQY
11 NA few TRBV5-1 ASSFQGGDTQY
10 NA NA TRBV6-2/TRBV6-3 ASSYSVETQY
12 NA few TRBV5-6 ASSLDRFEETQY
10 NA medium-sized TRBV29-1 SVELVADTQY
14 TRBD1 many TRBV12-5 ASGSPSGTGRTEAF
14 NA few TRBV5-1 ASSLEGSSGANVLT
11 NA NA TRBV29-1 STTRESTDTQY
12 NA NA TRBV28 ASSAITPLYEQY
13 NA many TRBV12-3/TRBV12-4 ASRRPGLSTGEQF
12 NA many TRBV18 ASSSTGRQETQY
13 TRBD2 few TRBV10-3 AISAGTSGFYEQY
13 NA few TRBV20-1 SARDRRGSEYGYT
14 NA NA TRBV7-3 ASSPVAEMITDTQY
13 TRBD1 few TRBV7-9 ASSFTGVRQETQY
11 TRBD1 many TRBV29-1 SVDGQGTPQQA
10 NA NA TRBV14 ASSPGFAEAF
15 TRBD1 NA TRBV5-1 ASSSRDRVVGANVLT
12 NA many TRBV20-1 SARERGEGYEQY
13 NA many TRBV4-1 ASSLGQAEVYGYT
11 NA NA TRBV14 ASSFTPGDEQY
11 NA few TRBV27 ASRFRGETGAF
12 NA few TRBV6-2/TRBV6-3 ASTADRTGNTIY
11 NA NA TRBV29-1 SAKAPGDYEQY
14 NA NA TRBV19 ASSILAWQGGQPQH
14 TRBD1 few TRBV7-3 ASSLSGTGGAGELF
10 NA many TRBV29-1 SVASSGNTIY